Described below is a single T cell receptor beta chain sequence and its context. This sample stems from a study of shared clonotypes between healthy human individuals. Repertoires were generated with immunoSEQ multiplex PCR, while TCRdb's copy carries only in-frame clones and drops some. This sample carries over a million clones, roughly 96% of them seen once, and the ten largest clones take 1.2%. Germline V gene data show CDR1 as SQVTM and CDR2 as ANQGSEA. The CDR3 has 18 amino acids. Trimming pared 4 bases from V and 4 bases from J, leaving 26 bases between. The sequencing sample was made of naive CD4+ T cells sorted from blood. Subset in this sample: CD45RA+ positively selected. The TCR originated in a man aged 25-45 years in good health. The gene calls are TRBV29-1 and TRBJ2-1; TRBD1 is a possible D gene (6 bases). Here the CDR3 DNA reads TGCAGCGTTGTCACTGCTTCAATAGGAAGGACAGCATACAATGAGCAGTTCTTC. This codes for CSVVTASIGRTAYNEQFF.